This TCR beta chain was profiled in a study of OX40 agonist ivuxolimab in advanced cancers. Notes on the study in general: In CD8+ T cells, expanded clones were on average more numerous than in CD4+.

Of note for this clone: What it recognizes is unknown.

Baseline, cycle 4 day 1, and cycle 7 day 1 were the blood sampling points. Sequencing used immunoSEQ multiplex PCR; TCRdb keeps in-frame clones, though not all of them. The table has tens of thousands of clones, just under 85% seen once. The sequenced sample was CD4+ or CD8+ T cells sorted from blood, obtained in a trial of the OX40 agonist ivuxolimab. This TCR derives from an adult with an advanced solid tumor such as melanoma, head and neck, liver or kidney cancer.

CDR3: CASSGEGAGANYGYTF. In DNA, the CDR3 is TGTGCCAGCAGCGGAGAGGGGGCCGGGGCTAACTATGGCTACACCTTC. The chain couples TRBV7-9 to TRBJ1-2, with 7 bases matching TRBD1. Germline V CDR1 and CDR2: SEHNR, FQNEAQ (reference sequence). The trim removed 5 bases at V and 0 bases at J, leaving 9 bases unmatched. The CDR3 consists of 16 residues.